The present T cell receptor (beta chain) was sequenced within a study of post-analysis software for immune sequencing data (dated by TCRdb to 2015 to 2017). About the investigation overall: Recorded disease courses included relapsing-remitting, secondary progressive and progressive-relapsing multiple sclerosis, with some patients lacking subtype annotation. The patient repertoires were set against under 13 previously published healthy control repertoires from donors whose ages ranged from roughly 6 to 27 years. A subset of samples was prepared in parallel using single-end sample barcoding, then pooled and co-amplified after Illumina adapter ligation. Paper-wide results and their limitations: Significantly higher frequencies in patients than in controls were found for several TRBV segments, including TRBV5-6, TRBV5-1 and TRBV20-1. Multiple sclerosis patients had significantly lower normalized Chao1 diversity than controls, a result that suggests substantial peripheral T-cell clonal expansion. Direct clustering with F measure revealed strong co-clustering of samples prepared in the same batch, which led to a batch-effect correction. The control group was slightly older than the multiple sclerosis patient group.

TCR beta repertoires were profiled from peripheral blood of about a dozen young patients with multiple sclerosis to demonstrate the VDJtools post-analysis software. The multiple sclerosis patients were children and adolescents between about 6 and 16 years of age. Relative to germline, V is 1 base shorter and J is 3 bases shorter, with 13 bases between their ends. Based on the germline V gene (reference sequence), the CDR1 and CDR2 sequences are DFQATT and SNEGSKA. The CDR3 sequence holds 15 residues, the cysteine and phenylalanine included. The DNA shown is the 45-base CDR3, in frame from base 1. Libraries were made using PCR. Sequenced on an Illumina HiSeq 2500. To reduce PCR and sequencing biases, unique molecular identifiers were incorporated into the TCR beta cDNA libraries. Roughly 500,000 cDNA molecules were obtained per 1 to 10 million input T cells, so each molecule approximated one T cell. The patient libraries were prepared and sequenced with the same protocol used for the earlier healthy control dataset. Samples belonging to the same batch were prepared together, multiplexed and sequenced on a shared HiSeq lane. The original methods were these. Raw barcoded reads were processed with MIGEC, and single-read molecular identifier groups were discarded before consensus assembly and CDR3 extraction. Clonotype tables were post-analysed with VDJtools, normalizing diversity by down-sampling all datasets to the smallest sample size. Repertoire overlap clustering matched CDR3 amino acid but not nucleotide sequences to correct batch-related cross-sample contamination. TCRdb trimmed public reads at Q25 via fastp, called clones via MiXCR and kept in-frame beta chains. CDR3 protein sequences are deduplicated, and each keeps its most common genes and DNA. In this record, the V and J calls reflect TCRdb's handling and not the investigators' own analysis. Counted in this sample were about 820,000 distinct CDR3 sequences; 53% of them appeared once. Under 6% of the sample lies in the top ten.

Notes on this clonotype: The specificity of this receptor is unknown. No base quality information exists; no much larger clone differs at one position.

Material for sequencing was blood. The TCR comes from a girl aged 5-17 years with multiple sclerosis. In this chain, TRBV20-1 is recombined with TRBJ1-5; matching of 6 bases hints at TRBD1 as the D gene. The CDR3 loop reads CSARAPGGLNQPQHF. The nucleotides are TGCAGTGCTAGAGCCCCTGGGGGGCTCAATCAGCCCCAGCATTTT.